What follows are 19 T cell receptor beta chains derived from one specimen sequenced in a study of T cells after yellow fever vaccination. TCRdb recomputed calls from the 5' RACE reads with MiXCR, one row per CDR3 protein. The sample consists of fewer than 450,000 distinct CDR3 sequences, roughly 4.3% of them appearing once. This material consisted of PBMCs, taken 5 days after the yellow fever booster vaccination. Source of these receptors: a man aged 18 to 30 who received the YFV17D yellow fever vaccine.

This clonotype has only a few counts. The gene calls are TRBV29-1 and TRBJ2-3; the D gene is possibly TRBD2 (6 bases). The CDR3 is made up of 13 amino acids. V was cut by 6 bases and J by 1 base, with 11 bases left in between. CDR1 and CDR2 from the germline V gene are SQVTM and ANQGSEA. The CDR3 DNA follows: TGCAGCGTGGGGGGTGTGCGCACAGATACGCAGTATTTT. This sequence encodes CSVGGVRTDTQYF.

The genes are TRBV5-5 and TRBJ2-1, with D possibly being TRBD1 or TRBD2 (5 bases each). The CDR3 has 13 amino acids. V was clipped by 3 bases and J by 10 bases, with 14 bases between them. CDR1 is SGHKS, CDR2 YYEKEE, per germline (reference sequence). The CDR3 nucleotides are TGTGCCAGCAGCTCGGGGCGCCGGAACGAGCAGTTCTTC. Protein product: CASSSGRRNEQFF.

This clonotype was observed at least ten times. This chain links TRBV4-3 with TRBJ1-3; D is uncertain. V lost 0 bases to trimming and J lost 2 bases, with 2 bases between them. This CDR3 spans 13 amino acids. CDR1 LGHNA and CDR2 YSLEER come from the germline V gene. Written as DNA, the CDR3 is TGCGCCAGCAGCCAAGATCCTGGAAACACCATATATTTT. Its protein product is CASSQDPGNTIYF.

This clonotype was seen many times. This chain joins TRBV18 and TRBJ1-4; 7 bases are shared with TRBD1. The CDR3 consists of 14 residues. With V trimmed by 6 bases and J by 2 bases, 3 bases remained unmatched. Looked up from germline, CDR1 is KGHSH and CDR2 is LQKENI. CDR3 in DNA: TGTGCCAGCTCGGTACAGGGGACTAATGAAAAACTGTTTTTT. Translating gives CASSVQGTNEKLFF.

This clonotype was recorded a few times. The gene calls are TRBV12-3 or TRBV12-4 and TRBJ2-1; 10 nucleotides line up with TRBD2. J lost 5 bases, V lost 4 bases, and 8 bases had no gene match. CDR3 length: 16 residues. DNA of the CDR3: TGTGCCAGCAGTTCTTCTAGCGGGGGAGCAGACAATGAGCAGTTCTTC. Its translation: CASSSSSGGADNEQFF.

This clonotype was picked up a small number of times. The chain joins TRBV7-2 to TRBJ1-4, with D hard to call. Germline-derived CDR1 and CDR2 are SGHTA and FQGNSA. V dropped 5 bases and J dropped 7 bases, with 11 bases sitting between them. This CDR3 comprises 13 residues. The CDR3: CASSTGPVEKLFF. CDR3 in DNA: TGTGCCAGCAGCACTGGACCTGTTGAAAAACTGTTTTTT.

This clonotype was counted at least ten times. The rearrangement links TRBV9 to TRBJ2-5; 10 bases are shared with TRBD2. Germline CDR1 and CDR2: SGDLS and YYNGEE. CDR3 length equals 16 residues. V lost 4 bases to trimming and J lost 4 bases; unmatched junction nucleotides: 10. The DNA of the CDR3 is TGTGCCAGCAGCCCCTATAGCGGGGGGCCAGGAGAGACCCAGTACTTC. The encoded protein is CASSPYSGGPGETQYF.

This clonotype was seen repeatedly, ten times or more. This rearrangement joins TRBV20-1 to TRBJ2-1; D is perhaps TRBD1 or TRBD2 (6 bases each). Per germline, CDR1 DFQATT and CDR2 SNEGSKA (reference sequence). The V end was cut by 6 bases, the J end by 4 bases, with 22 bases between. The CDR3 has 16 residues. This chain's CDR3 is CSALGRRGGGYNEQFF. As DNA, the CDR3 is TGCAGTGCGCTTGGGCGGAGAGGAGGGGGGTACAATGAGCAGTTCTTC.

This clonotype was seen a handful of times. The J gene is TRBJ2-1, the V gene TRBV9; TRBD1 or TRBD2 may be the D gene (5 bases each). Trimming stripped 6 bases from V and 9 bases from J, with 19 bases between. The CDR3 covers 14 residues. Germline V gene sequence: CDR1 SGDLS, CDR2 YYNGEE. This CDR3 reads CASNPVVGVSEQFF. The CDR3 DNA reads as TGTGCCAGCAACCCGGTTGTGGGGGTGAGTGAGCAGTTCTTC.

This clonotype has more than one count but fewer than ten. The J gene is TRBJ2-5, the V gene TRBV7-2, with TRBD1 identical over 8 bases. V shed 5 bases, J shed 2 bases, and the junction held 4 bases outside the gene matches. The CDR3 loop spans 14 amino acids. The germline V gene encodes CDR1 SGHTA and CDR2 FQGNSA. In nucleotides, the CDR3 is TGTGCCAGCAGCCGGGACAGGACTCAAGAGACCCAGTACTTC. Its translation: CASSRDRTQETQYF.

This clonotype was recorded at least ten times. The V call is TRBV24-1, the J call TRBJ1-1, with 8 bases that match TRBD1. The CDR3 covers 15 residues. Germline trimming cut 2 bases from V and 5 bases from J; bases unmatched to any gene: 6. Germline V CDR1 and CDR2: KGHDR, SFDVKD. CDR3 in DNA: TGTGCCACCAGTGATTCAAAGACAGGGGAAACTGAAGCTTTCTTT. It specifies CATSDSKTGETEAFF.

This clonotype was recorded a few times. The CDR3 protein is CASSQARGLEQFF. The DNA for the CDR3 is TGTGCCAGCAGCCAAGCCAGGGGGCTTGAGCAGTTCTTC. The genes are TRBV3-1 and TRBJ2-1, with TRBD1 matching over 8 bases. V trimming: 1 base; J trimming: 9 bases; junction bases outside the gene matches: 2. The CDR3 length is 13 residues. Germline V CDR1 and CDR2: LGHDT, YNNKEL (reference sequence).

This clonotype was seen a handful of times. The V gene is TRBV2, the J gene TRBJ2-3; a weak D match, TRBD2 (5 bases). Looked up from germline, CDR1 is SNHLY and CDR2 is FYNNEI. The CDR3 runs 16 residues. The germline V and J ends were trimmed by 0 bases and 2 bases, with 12 bases remaining between them. The CDR3 is CASSEARERTTDTQYF. The DNA of the CDR3 is TGTGCCAGCAGTGAAGCCCGGGAACGGACCACAGATACGCAGTATTTT.

The table lists this clonotype with a few counts. The V call is TRBV20-1, the J call TRBJ1-3; D gene uncertain. V was cut by 1 base and J by 1 base, with 8 bases left in between. Germline CDR1 and CDR2: DFQATT and SNEGSKA (reference sequence). This CDR3 has 14 residues. The CDR3 DNA sequence: TGCAGTGCTAGAGTGCCAGGTTCTGGAAACACCATATATTTT. It codes for CSARVPGSGNTIYF.

This chain joins TRBV20-1 and TRBJ2-1; D may match TRBD1 or TRBD2 (5 bases each). The CDR3 is 14 residues long. V was clipped by 0 bases and J by 8 bases, with 14 bases between them. The germline V gene encodes CDR1 DFQATT and CDR2 SNEGSKA (reference sequence). The CDR3 coding sequence is TGCAGTGCTAGAGATGGAAGAGGGGCCTATGAGCAGTTCTTC. Encoded protein: CSARDGRGAYEQFF.

This clonotype appeared a few times. The chain combines TRBV6-4 with TRBJ1-5, with unresolved D. The CDR3 covers 14 residues. Trimming took off 6 bases at V and 5 bases at J, with 14 bases between the two ends. The germline V gene encodes CDR1 MRHNA and CDR2 SNTAGT. The CDR3 sequence is CASSPDSTYQPQHF. Written as DNA, the CDR3 is TGTGCCAGCAGCCCAGACTCGACCTATCAGCCCCAGCATTTT.

This chain connects TRBV5-1 to TRBJ2-6, with unresolved D. Germline CDR1 and CDR2: SGHRS and YFSETQ. This CDR3 region has 15 residues. The ends were cut back, 1 base at V and 4 bases at J, with 9 bases in the middle. The CDR3 region is CASSLQFPGANVLTF. The CDR3 nucleotides read TGCGCCAGCAGCTTGCAGTTTCCCGGGGCCAACGTCCTGACTTTC.

V and J are TRBV9 and TRBJ2-3; D uncertain. The CDR3 covers 17 residues. The germline CDR1 and CDR2 sequences are SGDLS and YYNGEE. V lost 3 bases to trimming and J lost 0 bases, with 17 bases between them. The CDR3 sequence is CASSAPSVRWSTDTQYF. The CDR3 nucleotides read TGTGCCAGCAGCGCCCCTTCTGTCAGGTGGAGCACAGATACGCAGTATTTT.

The chain couples TRBV5-1 to TRBJ1-1; the D is unclear. V was pared by 4 bases and J by 4 bases, with 14 bases between. The germline CDR1 and CDR2 sequences are SGHRS and YFSETQ. CDR3 size: 14 residues. The CDR3 nucleotides are TGCGCCAGCAGCCCTGTCACGGTGGGCACTGAAGCTTTCTTT. Its translation is CASSPVTVGTEAFF.